Each of the 11 T cell receptor beta chains below was sequenced from the same sample in a study of T-cell memory formation after mild COVID-19. TCRdb re-called the 5' RACE reads through MiXCR, storing one row per CDR3 protein. The sample includes around 62,000 distinct CDR3 sequences, about a quarter seen only once; the top ten take more than 40%. The sample taken for sequencing was PBMCs or a T cell subset sorted from them (not recorded which). The receptor source for this set is a man aged 18 to 30 who had mild COVID-19 (a few samples of this study predate the infection). Cell type and time point are not known.

The CDR3 protein is CASSLAGGLGNEQFF. CDR3 DNA sequence: TGTGCCAGTAGCTTAGCGGGGGGCCTGGGTAATGAGCAGTTCTTC. The chain carries TRBV19 and TRBJ2-1; 10 nucleotides agree with TRBD2. The germline CDR1 and CDR2 sequences are LNHDA and SQIVND (reference sequence). The CDR3 contains 15 residues. V was pared by 6 bases and J by 7 bases, with 9 bases of the junction left unmatched. The full variable domain, completed using reference TRBV19 and TRBJ2-1, is DGGITQSPKYLFRKEGQNVTLSCEQNLNHDAMYWYRQDPGQGLRLIYYSQIVNDFQKGDIAEGYSVSREKKESFPLTVTSAQKNPTAFYLCASSLAGGLGNEQFFGPGTRLTVL.

In this sample, this clonotype turned up many times. V and J are TRBV18 and TRBJ2-7; 8 nucleotides align to TRBD2. Unmatched junction bases numbered 6, after V lost 3 bases and J lost 2 bases. CDR1 KGHSH and CDR2 LQKENI come from the germline V gene. The CDR3 extends over 15 amino acids. In nucleotides, the CDR3 is TGTGCCAGCTCACCCACGGGGGGGACGACCTACGAGCAGTACTTC. Translating gives CASSPTGGTTYEQYF.

This clonotype has a count of ten or more. This chain joins TRBV15 and TRBJ2-7; the match to TRBD1 covers 7 bases. The CDR3 contains 15 residues. After removal of 3 bases from V and 3 bases from J, the junction contained 8 bases not matched to a gene. Germline V gives CDR1 LNHNV, CDR2 YYDKDF (reference sequence). CDR3 sequence: CATSSGAGGIYEQYF. CDR3 coding DNA: TGTGCCACCAGCAGTGGGGCAGGGGGAATCTACGAGCAGTACTTC.

The chain carries TRBV27 and TRBJ1-1; D ambiguous. With 1 base removed from V and 1 base from J, the gap between germline ends came to 10 bases. The CDR3 has 15 residues. The germline V gene encodes CDR1 MNHEY and CDR2 SMNVEV (reference sequence). The CDR3 DNA reads as TGTGCCAGCAGTTTATTCGCCCCGGGGAACACTGAAGCTTTCTTT. This gives the protein CASSLFAPGNTEAFF.

The chain links TRBV11-2 to TRBJ1-2; the match to TRBD1 covers 10 bases. This CDR3 has 17 residues. With 2 bases clipped from V and 5 bases from J, the junction kept 11 bases outside the gene matches. The germline CDR1 and CDR2 sequences are SGHAT and FQNNGV. DNA for the CDR3: TGTGCCAGCAGCTTATACCCCCCAGGGACAGGGGCTTATGGCTACACCTTC. Translation: CASSLYPPGTGAYGYTF.

This clonotype was seen more than once but under ten times. The genes are TRBV6-2 or TRBV6-3 and TRBJ2-5, with a possible D match to TRBD2 (5 bases). The germline V and J ends were trimmed by 2 bases and 2 bases, with 18 bases remaining between them. This CDR3 is 17 amino acids long. Germline CDR1 and CDR2: MNHEY and SVGEGT. The chain's CDR3 is CASSYRSGPTRQETQYF. Written as DNA, the CDR3 is TGTGCCAGCAGTTACAGGAGTGGCCCAACTAGACAAGAGACCCAGTACTTC.

This clonotype showed up just once. The CDR3 loop reads CASSQNRVPGEQYF. The CDR3 coding sequence is TGCGCCAGCAGCCAAAACAGGGTCCCCGGCGAGCAGTACTTC. The J gene is TRBJ2-7, the V gene TRBV4-3, with D perhaps TRBD1 (6 bases). Trimming removed 2 bases at V and 6 bases at J, with 14 bases between. This CDR3 has 14 residues. CDR1 LGHNA and CDR2 YSLEER come from the germline V gene.

This clonotype has just a few counts. The chain links TRBV5-1 to TRBJ2-1; D gene ambiguous. Germline CDR1 reads SGHRS; CDR2 reads YFSETQ. V dropped 0 bases and J dropped 3 bases, with 10 bases sitting between them. The CDR3 length is 15 residues. CDR3 in amino acids: CASSLGLWDYNEQFF. The CDR3 nucleotides are TGCGCCAGCAGCTTGGGGCTTTGGGACTACAATGAGCAGTTCTTC.

This clonotype is a singleton in its sample. The rearrangement joins TRBV5-4 to TRBJ2-1, with TRBD2 matching 11 bases. The CDR3 length is 14 residues. CDR1 is SGHNT and CDR2 is YYREEE in the germline V gene (reference sequence). V lost 9 bases, J lost 5 bases, and 7 bases stayed unmatched. The CDR3 DNA sequence: TGTGCCACTCAGACTAGCGGGGAGCACAATGAGCAGTTCTTC. Protein sequence: CATQTSGEHNEQFF.

The V call is TRBV2, the J call TRBJ2-4, with 8 bases matching TRBD1. The CDR3 contains 15 residues. Germline V gene sequence: CDR1 SNHLY, CDR2 FYNNEI. The trim removed 5 bases at V and 0 bases at J, leaving 3 bases unmatched. DNA of the CDR3: TGTGCCAGCAGTTGGGACAGGCTAGCCAAAAACATTCAGTACTTC. It codes for CASSWDRLAKNIQYF.

This clonotype is deemed medium-sized. The gene calls are TRBV10-3 and TRBJ1-5; 7 bases are shared with TRBD1. Germline V gives CDR1 ENHRY, CDR2 SYGVKD. CDR3 length equals 15 residues. V shed 3 bases and J 6 bases; nucleotides not matched to a gene: 8. CDR3 sequence reads: CAISDFDRVGQPQHF. CDR3 nucleotides: TGTGCCATCAGTGATTTTGACAGGGTGGGTCAGCCCCAGCATTTT.